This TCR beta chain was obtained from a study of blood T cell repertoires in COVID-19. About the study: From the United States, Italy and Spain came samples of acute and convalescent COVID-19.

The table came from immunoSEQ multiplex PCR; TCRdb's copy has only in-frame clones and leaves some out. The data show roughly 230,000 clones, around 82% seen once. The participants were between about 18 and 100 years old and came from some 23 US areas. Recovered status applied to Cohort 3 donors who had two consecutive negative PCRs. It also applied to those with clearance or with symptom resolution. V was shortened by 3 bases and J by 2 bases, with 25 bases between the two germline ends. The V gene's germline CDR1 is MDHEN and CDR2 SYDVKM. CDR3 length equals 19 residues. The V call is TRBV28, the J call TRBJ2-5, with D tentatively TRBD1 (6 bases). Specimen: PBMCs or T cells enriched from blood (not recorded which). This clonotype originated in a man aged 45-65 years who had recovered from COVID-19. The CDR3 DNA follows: TGTGCCAGCAGTTTCGACCACTTCAGGGGTTGGGCGCAGCAAGAGACCCAGTACTTC. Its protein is CASSFDHFRGWAQQETQYF.